These 13 T cell receptor beta chains came from one sample sequenced in a study of shared clonotypes between healthy human individuals. Sequencing used immunoSEQ multiplex PCR; TCRdb keeps in-frame clones, though not all of them. The data contain fewer than 550,000 clones, 75% to 80% of them singletons. Material: PBMCs. These receptors were collected from a woman between 40 and 50 years old in good health. Some clones in this sample may be carry-over from other donors' samples.

This chain joins TRBV9 and TRBJ2-1; D may be TRBD2 (6 bases). V was pared by 1 base and J by 0 bases, with 17 bases between. CDR1 and CDR2 from the germline V gene are SGDLS and YYNGEE. The CDR3 contains 18 residues. The DNA for the CDR3 is TGTGCCAGCAGCGTAATGGGGGGAGTCCTCCTCTCCTACAATGAGCAGTTCTTC. It yields the protein CASSVMGGVLLSYNEQFF. The whole variable domain, remainder taken from reference TRBV9 and TRBJ2-1, is DSGVTQTPKHLITATGQRVTLRCSPRSGDLSVYWYQQSLDQGLQFLIQYYNGEERAKGNILERFSAQQFPDLHSELNLSSLELGDSALYFCASSVMGGVLLSYNEQFFGPGTRLTVL.

With regard to this clone: Other DNA sequences in the sample encode the same CDR3. V usage is TRBV7-9 and J usage is TRBJ2-5, with unresolved D. The CDR3 loop spans 12 amino acids. Looked up from germline, CDR1 is SEHNR and CDR2 is FQNEAQ (reference sequence). The V gene lost 4 bases and the J gene lost 5 bases, with 8 bases spanning the gap. CDR3: CASSSLGETQYF. In DNA, the CDR3 is TGTGCCAGCAGCTCCTTGGGGGAGACCCAGTACTTC.

V usage is TRBV27 and J usage is TRBJ2-5; D tentatively reads TRBD1 or TRBD2 (5 bases each). The end of the DNA is better explained by TRBJ2-7, so the J call may be wrong. The V gene's germline CDR1 is MNHEY and CDR2 SMNVEV (reference sequence). This CDR3 comprises 11 residues. As DNA, the CDR3 is TGTGCCACCGGTCAGGGAGACGAGCAGTACTTC. The encoded protein is CATGQGDEQYF.

The chain carries TRBV5-4 and TRBJ2-3; D may be TRBD2 (5 bases). CDR3 size: 12 residues. The V gene's germline CDR1 is SGHNT and CDR2 YYREEE (reference sequence). The V and J ends lost 7 bases and 7 bases respectively, with 13 bases between them. CDR3 in amino acids: CASGPRGNTQYF. The CDR3 bases are TGTGCCAGCGGTCCACGGGGAAATACGCAGTATTTT.

This rearrangement joins TRBV6-6 to TRBJ1-2, with D perhaps matching TRBD1 (5 bases). V lost 2 bases to trimming and J lost 5 bases, with 15 bases between them. This CDR3 contains 15 residues. Germline CDR1 is MNHNY and CDR2 is SVGAGI (reference sequence). CDR3 in DNA: TGTGCCAGCAGTTACCCCGGGAGGGAGGGGTATGGCTACACCTTC. Amino acids: CASSYPGREGYGYTF.

This chain links TRBV28 with TRBJ2-2, with 10 positions matching TRBD1. The CDR3 contains 16 residues. Germline trimming cut 1 base from V and 3 bases from J; bases unmatched to any gene: 2. The V gene's germline CDR1 is MDHEN and CDR2 SYDVKM. CDR3 protein: CASSLFGTGDTGELFF. As DNA, the CDR3 is TGTGCCAGCAGTTTATTCGGGACAGGGGACACCGGGGAGCTGTTTTTT.

The chain uses TRBV2 and TRBJ2-3, with a possible D match to TRBD2 (6 bases). CDR3 length: 13 residues. The V gene lost 7 bases and the J gene lost 4 bases, with 12 bases spanning the gap. Germline loops: CDR1 SNHLY, CDR2 FYNNEI. The CDR3 DNA follows: TGTGCCAGCACCCCGGGAGCCCCAGATACGCAGTATTTT. Protein product: CASTPGAPDTQYF.

This clone was picked up one time. The germline gene is not matched at one end of the junction; a read error may be the cause. DNA for the CDR3: TGTGCCAGCAGCTTGGGTCAGAAGAATGAAAAACTGGTTTTT. Its translation is CASSLGQKNEKLVF. The gene calls are TRBV5-4 and TRBJ1-4; no firm D call. Germline assignment: CDR1 SGHNT and CDR2 YYREEE (reference sequence). CDR3 size: 14 residues.

The rearrangement uses TRBV11-2 and TRBJ2-7; 8 positions match TRBD2. Germline V gene data show CDR1 as SGHAT and CDR2 as FQNNGV. The CDR3 extends over 15 amino acids. J lost 0 bases, V lost 6 bases, and 7 bases had no gene match. DNA of the CDR3: TGTGCCAGCAGATCACTAGCGGCGGACTCCTACGAGCAGTACTTC. Its translation is CASRSLAADSYEQYF.

The J gene is TRBJ1-5, the V gene TRBV19, with 8 bases identical to TRBD1. Per the germline V gene, CDR1 is LNHDA and CDR2 is SQIVND (reference sequence). The ends lost 5 bases at V and 7 bases at J; junction bases unmatched: 10. This CDR3 is 15 amino acids long. DNA for the CDR3: TGTGCCAGTAGTGCCGCAGGGGGCGGTGGACAGCCCCAGCATTTT. Encoded protein: CASSAAGGGGQPQHF. The complete variable domain, with remaining parts taken from reference TRBV19 and TRBJ1-5, reads DGGITQSPKYLFRKEGQNVTLSCEQNLNHDAMYWYRQDPGQGLRLIYYSQIVNDFQKGDIAEGYSVSREKKESFPLTVTSAQKNPTAFYLCASSAAGGGGQPQHFGDGTRLSIL.

This chain joins TRBV4-2 and TRBJ2-5; 8 positions agree with TRBD2. Trimming at V came to 4 bases and at J to 3 bases, leaving 13 bases not matched to a gene. CDR1 is LGHNA, CDR2 YNFKEQ, per germline. The CDR3 loop spans 17 amino acids. The CDR3 DNA reads as TGTGCCAGCAGCCCCCTTTTAGGTGGACTAGCTAAAGAGACCCAGTACTTC. This encodes CASSPLLGGLAKETQYF.

V and J are TRBV4-2 and TRBJ1-1; D not certain. CDR1 and CDR2 (germline): LGHNA, YNFKEQ. The CDR3 length is 11 residues. Trimming took off 3 bases at V and 7 bases at J, with 6 bases between the two ends. The CDR3 bases are TGTGCCAGCAGCCAGTATGGTGAAGCTTTCTTT. Its translation: CASSQYGEAFF.

V and J are TRBV13 and TRBJ1-5; D unresolved. This CDR3 comprises 11 residues. Between the trimmed V and J ends, which lost 5 bases and 5 bases, there was a span of 4 bases. Germline V gives CDR1 PRHDT, CDR2 FYEKMQ (reference sequence). The CDR3 DNA sequence: TGTGCCAGCAGCCAGGATCAGCCCCAGCATTTT. Translated, it gives CASSQDQPQHF.